Sequencing of this T cell receptor (beta chain) was carried out in a study of blood T cell repertoires in COVID-19. Across the whole study: Samples came from the United States, Italy and Spain, spanning acute and convalescent COVID-19.

The authors' processing: Counts of nucleated cells, estimated from reference gene primer amplification, were obtained. The protocol was immunoSEQ multiplex PCR, while the TCRdb copy is restricted to in-frame clones and leaves out a portion. That table furnishes V, J and clone size, whereas the DNA furnished D and trimming. The table includes under 40,000 clones, roughly 80% detected once. This CDR3 comprises 13 residues. V lost 0 bases, J lost 7 bases, and 10 bases lay in between. The germline gives CDR1 SGDLS, CDR2 YYNGEE. This clonotype was sampled from a man aged 50 to 59 with active or convalescent COVID-19. The rearrangement uses TRBV9 and TRBJ2-5; D may be TRBD2 (6 bases). What was sequenced was peripheral blood. The CDR3 loop reads CASSVGDSGTQYF. The CDR3, as DNA: TGTGCCAGCAGCGTAGGTGATAGCGGGACCCAGTACTTC.